This T cell receptor (beta chain) emerged from a study of blood T cell repertoires in COVID-19. Study-level background: Samples taken during acute and convalescent COVID-19 were collected in the United States, Italy and Spain. PBMCs, B-cell-depleted T cells, or T cells provided the cDNA or gDNA that made up the material.

Per the original data handling: Nucleated cell counts were estimated from reference gene primer amplification. Profiling relied on immunoSEQ multiplex PCR, and the TCRdb table lists in-frame clones only, not all of them. V and J calls and clone size are those listed in that table; D and trimming were worked out from the DNA. The sample comprises some 110,000 clones, 70% to 80% of which are singletons, and 0.9% rests with the top ten. The V and J ends lost 5 bases and 6 bases, in that order; junction bases with no gene match: 21. The CDR3 covers 18 residues. The V gene's germline CDR1 is MNHEY and CDR2 SMNVEV (reference sequence).

The source material was peripheral blood. The receptor's source is a human donor with acute or convalescent COVID-19. The donor label of this sample is uncertain. The chain couples TRBV27 to TRBJ1-1; 7 nucleotides match TRBD1. The CDR3 DNA sequence: TGTGCCAGCAGTCCTTGGCCCCCGACAGGGAATCTTGCACCTGAAGCTTTCTTT. This gives the protein CASSPWPPTGNLAPEAFF.